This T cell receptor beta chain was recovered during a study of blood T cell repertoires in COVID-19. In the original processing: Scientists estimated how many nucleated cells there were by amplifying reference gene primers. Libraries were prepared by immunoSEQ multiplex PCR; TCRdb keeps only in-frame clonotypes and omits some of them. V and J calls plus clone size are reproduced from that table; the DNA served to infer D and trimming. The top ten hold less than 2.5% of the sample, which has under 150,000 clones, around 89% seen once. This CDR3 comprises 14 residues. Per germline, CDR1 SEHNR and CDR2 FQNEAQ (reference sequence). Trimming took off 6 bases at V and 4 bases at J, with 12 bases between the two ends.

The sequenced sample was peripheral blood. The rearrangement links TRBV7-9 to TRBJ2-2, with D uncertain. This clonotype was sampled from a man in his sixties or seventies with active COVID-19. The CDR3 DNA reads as TGTGCCAGCAGTCTGGCGGCACTCACCGGGGAGCTGTTTTTT. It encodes CASSLAALTGELFF.